This TCR beta chain was captured by sequencing in a study of blood T cell repertoires in COVID-19. The protocol was immunoSEQ multiplex PCR, while the TCRdb copy is restricted to in-frame clones and leaves out a portion. The sample shows about 300,000 clones, roughly 91% of them seen only once. This TCR was sampled from a woman aged 25 to 45 with COVID-19, enrolled during active disease. The specimen was peripheral blood.

This CDR3 reads CASSLGPGREAFF. In nucleotides, the CDR3 is TGCGCCAGCAGCTTGGGCCCAGGGCGTGAAGCTTTCTTT. This chain uses TRBV5-1 with TRBJ1-1, with a tentative D call TRBD1 (5 bases). Germline loops: CDR1 SGHRS, CDR2 YFSETQ. Trimming removed 0 bases from V and 7 bases from J, with 10 bases in between. The CDR3 is 13 residues long.